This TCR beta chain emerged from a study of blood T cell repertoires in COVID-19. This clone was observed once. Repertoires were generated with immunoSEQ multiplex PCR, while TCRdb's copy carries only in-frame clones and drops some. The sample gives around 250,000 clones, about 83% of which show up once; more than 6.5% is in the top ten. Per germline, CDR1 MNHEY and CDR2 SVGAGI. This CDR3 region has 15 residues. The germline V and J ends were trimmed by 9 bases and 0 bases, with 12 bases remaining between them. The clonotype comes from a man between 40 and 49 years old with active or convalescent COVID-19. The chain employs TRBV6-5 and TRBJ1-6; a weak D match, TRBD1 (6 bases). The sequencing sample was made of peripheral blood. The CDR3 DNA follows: TGTGCCAGTCGGATAGGGGGCTCCTATAATTCACCCCTCCACTTT. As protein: CASRIGGSYNSPLHF.